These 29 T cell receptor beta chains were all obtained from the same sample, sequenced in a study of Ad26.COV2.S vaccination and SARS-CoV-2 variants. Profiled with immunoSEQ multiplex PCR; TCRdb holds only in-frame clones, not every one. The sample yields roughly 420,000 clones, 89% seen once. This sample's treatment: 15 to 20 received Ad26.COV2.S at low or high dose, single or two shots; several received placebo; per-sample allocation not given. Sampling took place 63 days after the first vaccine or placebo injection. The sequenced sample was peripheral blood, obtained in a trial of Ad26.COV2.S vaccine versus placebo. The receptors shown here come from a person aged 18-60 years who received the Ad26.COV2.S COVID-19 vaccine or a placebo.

CDR3 region: CASSFRRAGSTDTQYF. The CDR3 DNA is TGTGCCAGCAGCTTCAGGCGAGCAGGGAGCACAGATACGCAGTATTTT. The chain couples TRBV7-2 to TRBJ2-3; weak D call: TRBD1 (5 bases). The CDR3 contains 16 residues. With 3 bases removed from V and 0 bases from J, the gap between germline ends came to 13 bases. Germline V lookup: CDR1 SGHTA, CDR2 FQGNSA. The full variable domain, with the rest looked up from reference TRBV7-2 and TRBJ2-3, is GAGVSQSPSNKVTEKGKDVELRCDPISGHTALYWYRQSLGQGLEFLIYFQGNSAPDKSGLPSDRFSAERTGGSVSTLTIQRTQQEDSAVYLCASSFRRAGSTDTQYFGPGTRLTVL.

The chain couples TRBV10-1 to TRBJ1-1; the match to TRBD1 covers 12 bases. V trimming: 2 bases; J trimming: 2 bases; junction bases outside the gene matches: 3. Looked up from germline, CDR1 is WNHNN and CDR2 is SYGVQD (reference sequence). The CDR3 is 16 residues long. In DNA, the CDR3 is TGCGCCAGCAGTGAGAGGGACAGGGGGCTTAACACTGAAGCTTTCTTT. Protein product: CASSERDRGLNTEAFF.

CDR3 residues: CASSYPGARNSPLHF. The CDR3 DNA is TGTGCCAGCAGTTACCCGGGGGCGAGGAATTCACCCCTCCACTTT. This chain joins TRBV6-6 and TRBJ1-6; D might be TRBD1 (6 bases). V dropped 2 bases and J dropped 7 bases, with 12 bases sitting between them. In germline, CDR1 is MNHNY, CDR2 SVGAGI (reference sequence). The CDR3 runs 15 residues.

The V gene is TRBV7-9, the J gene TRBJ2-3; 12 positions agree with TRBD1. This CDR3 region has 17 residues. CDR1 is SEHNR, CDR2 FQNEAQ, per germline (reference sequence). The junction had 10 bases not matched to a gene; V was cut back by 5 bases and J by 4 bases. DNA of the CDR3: TGTGCCAGCAGCCCCCCAGGGGGACAGGGGGCGGCAGATACGCAGTATTTT. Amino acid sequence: CASSPPGGQGAADTQYF.

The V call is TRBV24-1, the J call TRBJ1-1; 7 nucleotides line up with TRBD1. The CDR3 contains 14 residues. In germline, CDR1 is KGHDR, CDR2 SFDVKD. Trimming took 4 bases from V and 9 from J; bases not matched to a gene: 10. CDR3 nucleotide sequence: TGTGCCACCAGTGACACCCGGACAGGCCTTAAAGCTTTCTTT. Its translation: CATSDTRTGLKAFF.

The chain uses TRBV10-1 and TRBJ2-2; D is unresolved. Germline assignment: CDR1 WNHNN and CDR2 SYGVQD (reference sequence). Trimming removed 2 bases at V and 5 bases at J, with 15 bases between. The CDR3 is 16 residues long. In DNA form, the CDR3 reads TGCGCCAGCAGTGAGGGGTCCAGCAGAATTACCGGGGAGCTGTTTTTT. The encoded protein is CASSEGSSRITGELFF.

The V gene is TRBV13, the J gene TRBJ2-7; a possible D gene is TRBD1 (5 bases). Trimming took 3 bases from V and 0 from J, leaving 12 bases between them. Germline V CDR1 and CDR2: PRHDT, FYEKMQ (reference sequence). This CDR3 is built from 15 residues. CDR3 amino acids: CASSLRDSLSYEQYF. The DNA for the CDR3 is TGTGCCAGCAGCTTGAGAGACAGCCTCTCCTACGAGCAGTACTTC. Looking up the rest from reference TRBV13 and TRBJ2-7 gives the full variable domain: AAGVIQSPRHLIKEKRETATLKCYPIPRHDTVYWYQQGPGQDPQFLISFYEKMQSDKGSIPDRFSAQQFSDYHSELNMSSLELGDSALYFCASSLRDSLSYEQYFGPGTRLTVT.

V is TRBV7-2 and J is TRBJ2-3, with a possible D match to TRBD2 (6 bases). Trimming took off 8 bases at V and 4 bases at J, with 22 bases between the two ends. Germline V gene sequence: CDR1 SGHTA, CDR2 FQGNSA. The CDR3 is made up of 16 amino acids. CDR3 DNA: TGTGCCAGCGCCTTAATGGCAGGGAGGTTGTCAGATACGCAGTATTTT. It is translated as CASALMAGRLSDTQYF.

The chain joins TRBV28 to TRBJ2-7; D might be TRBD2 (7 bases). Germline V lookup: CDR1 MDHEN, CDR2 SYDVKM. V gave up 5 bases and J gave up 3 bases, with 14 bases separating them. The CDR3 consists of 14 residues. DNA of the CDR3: TGTGCCAGCAGTAGGGGGGGTTCCTACTACGAGCAGTACTTC. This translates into CASSRGGSYYEQYF.

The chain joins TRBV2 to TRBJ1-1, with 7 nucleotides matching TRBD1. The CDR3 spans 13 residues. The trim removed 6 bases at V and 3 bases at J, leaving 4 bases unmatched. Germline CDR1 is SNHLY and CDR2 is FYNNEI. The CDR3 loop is CASRGQRDTEAFF. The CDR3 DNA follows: TGTGCCAGCAGGGGACAGAGGGACACTGAAGCTTTCTTT.

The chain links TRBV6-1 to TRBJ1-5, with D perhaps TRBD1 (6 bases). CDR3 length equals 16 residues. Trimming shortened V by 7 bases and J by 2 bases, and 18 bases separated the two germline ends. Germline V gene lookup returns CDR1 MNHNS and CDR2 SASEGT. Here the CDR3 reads CASNEGGVVGNQPQHF. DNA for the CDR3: TGTGCCAGCAATGAGGGGGGGGTGGTCGGCAATCAGCCCCAGCATTTT.

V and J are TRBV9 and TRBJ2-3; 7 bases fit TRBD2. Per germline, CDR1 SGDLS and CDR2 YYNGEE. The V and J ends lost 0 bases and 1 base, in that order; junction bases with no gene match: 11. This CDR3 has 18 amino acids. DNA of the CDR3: TGTGCCAGCAGCGTAGATCTTAAACCGGGGAGGGGCACAGATACGCAGTATTTT. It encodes CASSVDLKPGRGTDTQYF.

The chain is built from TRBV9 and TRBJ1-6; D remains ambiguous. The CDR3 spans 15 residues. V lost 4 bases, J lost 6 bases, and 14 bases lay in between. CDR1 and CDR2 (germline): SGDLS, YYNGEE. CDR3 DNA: TGTGCCAGCAGCCCTCGGGTGGGATCTAATTCACCCCTCCACTTT. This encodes CASSPRVGSNSPLHF.

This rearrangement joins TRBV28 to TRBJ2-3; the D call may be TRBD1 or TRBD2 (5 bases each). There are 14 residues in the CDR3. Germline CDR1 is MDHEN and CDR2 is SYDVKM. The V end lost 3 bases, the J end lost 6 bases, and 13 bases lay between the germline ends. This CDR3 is CASSFGTSEDTQYF. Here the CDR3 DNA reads TGTGCCAGCAGTTTCGGGACCAGCGAGGATACGCAGTATTTT. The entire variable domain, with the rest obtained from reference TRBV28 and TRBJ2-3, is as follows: DVKVTQSSRYLVKRTGEKVFLECVQDMDHENMFWYRQDPGLGLRLIYFSYDVKMKEKGDIPEGYSVSREKKERFSLILESASTNQTSMYLCASSFGTSEDTQYFGPGTRLTVL.

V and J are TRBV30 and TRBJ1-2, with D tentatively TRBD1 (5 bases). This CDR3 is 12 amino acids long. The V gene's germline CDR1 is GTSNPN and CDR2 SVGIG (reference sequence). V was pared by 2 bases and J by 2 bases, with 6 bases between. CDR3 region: CAWSRGNYGYTF. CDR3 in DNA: TGTGCCTGGAGTAGGGGAAACTATGGCTACACCTTC.

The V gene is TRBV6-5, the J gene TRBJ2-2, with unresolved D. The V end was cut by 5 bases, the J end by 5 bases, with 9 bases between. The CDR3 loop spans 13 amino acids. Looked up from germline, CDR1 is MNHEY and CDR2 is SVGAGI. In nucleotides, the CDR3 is TGTGCCAGCAGTCTCCGGTCGACCGGGGAGCTGTTTTTT. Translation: CASSLRSTGELFF.

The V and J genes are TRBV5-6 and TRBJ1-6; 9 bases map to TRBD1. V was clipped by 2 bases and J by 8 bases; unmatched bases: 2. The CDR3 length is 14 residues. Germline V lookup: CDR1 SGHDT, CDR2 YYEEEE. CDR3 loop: CASSLDRGDSPLHF. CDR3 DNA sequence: TGTGCCAGCAGCTTAGACAGGGGGGATTCACCCCTCCACTTT.

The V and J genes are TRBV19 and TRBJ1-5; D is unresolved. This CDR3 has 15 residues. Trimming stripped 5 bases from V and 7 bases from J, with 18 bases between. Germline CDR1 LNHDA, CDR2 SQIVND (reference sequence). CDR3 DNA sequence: TGTGCCAGTAGTTACTTAACGGTGGCTGAACAGCCCCAGCATTTT. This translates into CASSYLTVAEQPQHF.

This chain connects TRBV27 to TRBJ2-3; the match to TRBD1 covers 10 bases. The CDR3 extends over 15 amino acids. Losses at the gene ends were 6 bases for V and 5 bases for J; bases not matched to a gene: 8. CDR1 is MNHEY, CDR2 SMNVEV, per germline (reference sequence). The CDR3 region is CASSWDRGRGDTQYF. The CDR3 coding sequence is TGTGCCAGCAGCTGGGACAGGGGTAGGGGAGATACGCAGTATTTT.

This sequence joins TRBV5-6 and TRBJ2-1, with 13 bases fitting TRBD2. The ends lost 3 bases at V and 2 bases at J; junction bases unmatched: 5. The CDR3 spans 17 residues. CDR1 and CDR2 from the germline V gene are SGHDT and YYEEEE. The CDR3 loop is CASSWTSGGFPYNEQFF. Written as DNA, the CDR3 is TGTGCCAGCAGCTGGACTAGCGGGGGATTCCCCTACAATGAGCAGTTCTTC.

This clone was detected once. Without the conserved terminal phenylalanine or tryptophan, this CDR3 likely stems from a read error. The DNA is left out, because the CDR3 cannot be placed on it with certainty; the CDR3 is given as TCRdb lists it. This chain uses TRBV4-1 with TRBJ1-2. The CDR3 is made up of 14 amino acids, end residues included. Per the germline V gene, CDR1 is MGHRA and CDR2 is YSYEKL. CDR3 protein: CASSQPFIKAGPSL.

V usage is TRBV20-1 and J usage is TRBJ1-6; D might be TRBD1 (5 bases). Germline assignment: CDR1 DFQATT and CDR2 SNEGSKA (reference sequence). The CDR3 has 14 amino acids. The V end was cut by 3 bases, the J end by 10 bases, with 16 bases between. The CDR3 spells CSASLGPRRSPLHF. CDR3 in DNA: TGCAGTGCTAGTTTGGGACCCCGTCGGTCACCCCTCCACTTT.

The CDR3 DNA reads as TGTGCTAGTGACGCCCGGGACGACAATGAGCAGTTCTTC. It encodes CASDARDDNEQFF. The V gene is TRBV12-5, the J gene TRBJ2-1; D may be TRBD1 or TRBD2 (5 bases each). From germline, CDR1 is LGHNT and CDR2 FRNRAP. The V end was cut by 7 bases, the J end by 5 bases, with 12 bases between. The CDR3 has 13 residues.

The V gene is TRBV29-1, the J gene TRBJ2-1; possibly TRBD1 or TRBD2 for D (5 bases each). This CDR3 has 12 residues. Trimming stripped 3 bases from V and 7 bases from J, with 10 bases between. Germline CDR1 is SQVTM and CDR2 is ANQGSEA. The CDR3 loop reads CSVDGWGNEQFF. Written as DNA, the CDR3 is TGCAGCGTTGACGGGTGGGGGAATGAGCAGTTCTTC.

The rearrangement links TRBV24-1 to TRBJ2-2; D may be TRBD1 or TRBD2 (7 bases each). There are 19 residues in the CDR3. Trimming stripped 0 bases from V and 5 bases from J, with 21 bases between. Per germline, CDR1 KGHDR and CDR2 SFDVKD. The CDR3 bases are TGTGCCACCAGTGATTTGGGATGGGAGGGGGACAGAAATACCGGGGAGCTGTTTTTT. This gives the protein CATSDLGWEGDRNTGELFF.

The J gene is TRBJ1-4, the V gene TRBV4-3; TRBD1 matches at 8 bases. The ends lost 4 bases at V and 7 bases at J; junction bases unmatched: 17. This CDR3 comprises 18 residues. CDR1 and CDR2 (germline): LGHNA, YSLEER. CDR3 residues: CASSLKPGQAQASEKLFF. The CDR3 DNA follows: TGCGCCAGCAGCCTCAAGCCGGGACAGGCTCAGGCTAGTGAAAAACTGTTTTTT.

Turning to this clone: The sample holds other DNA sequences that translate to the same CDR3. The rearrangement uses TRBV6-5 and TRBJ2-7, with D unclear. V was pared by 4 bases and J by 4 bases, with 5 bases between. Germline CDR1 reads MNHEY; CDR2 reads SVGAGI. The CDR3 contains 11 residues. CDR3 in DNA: TGTGCCAGCAGTTTTTATTACGAGCAGTACTTC. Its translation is CASSFYYEQYF.

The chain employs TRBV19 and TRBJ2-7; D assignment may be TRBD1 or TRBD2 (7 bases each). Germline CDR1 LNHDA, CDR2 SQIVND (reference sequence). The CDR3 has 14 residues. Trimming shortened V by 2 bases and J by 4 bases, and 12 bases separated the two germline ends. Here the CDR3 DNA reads TGTGCCAGTAGTATACGTCAGGGGGGGTACGAGCAGTACTTC. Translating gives CASSIRQGGYEQYF.

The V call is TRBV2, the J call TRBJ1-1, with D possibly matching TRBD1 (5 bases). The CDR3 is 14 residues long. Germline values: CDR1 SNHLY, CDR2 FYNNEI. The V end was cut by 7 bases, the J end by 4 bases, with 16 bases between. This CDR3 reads CASNDRVRGTEAFF. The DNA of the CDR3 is TGTGCCAGCAACGACAGAGTTCGGGGCACTGAAGCTTTCTTT.